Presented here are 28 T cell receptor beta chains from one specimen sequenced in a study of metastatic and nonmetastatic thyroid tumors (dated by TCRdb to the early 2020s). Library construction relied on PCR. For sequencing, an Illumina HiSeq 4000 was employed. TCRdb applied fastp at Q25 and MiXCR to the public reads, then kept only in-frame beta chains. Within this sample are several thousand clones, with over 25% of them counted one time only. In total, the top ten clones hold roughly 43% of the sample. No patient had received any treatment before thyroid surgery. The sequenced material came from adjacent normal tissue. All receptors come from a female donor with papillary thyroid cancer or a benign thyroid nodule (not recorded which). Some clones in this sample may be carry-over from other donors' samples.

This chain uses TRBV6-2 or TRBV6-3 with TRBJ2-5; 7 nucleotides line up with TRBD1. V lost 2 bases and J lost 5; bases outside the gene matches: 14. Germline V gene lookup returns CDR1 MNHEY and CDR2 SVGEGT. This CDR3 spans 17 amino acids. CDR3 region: CASSYGPWKGGKETQYF. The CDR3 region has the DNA TGTGCCAGCAGTTACGGTCCGTGGAAAGGGGGCAAGGAGACCCAGTACTTC.

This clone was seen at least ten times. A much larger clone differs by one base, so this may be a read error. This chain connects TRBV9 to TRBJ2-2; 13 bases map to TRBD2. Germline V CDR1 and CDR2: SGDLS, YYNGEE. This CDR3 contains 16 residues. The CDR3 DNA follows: TGTGCCAGCAGCATCGGACTAGCGGGAGAAGGCGGGGGGCTGTTTTTT. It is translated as CASSIGLAGEGGGLFF.

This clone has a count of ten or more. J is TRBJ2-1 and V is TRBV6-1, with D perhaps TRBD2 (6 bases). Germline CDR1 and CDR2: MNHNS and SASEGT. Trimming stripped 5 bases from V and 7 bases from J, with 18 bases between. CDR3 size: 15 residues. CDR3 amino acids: CASSWITGTGNEQFF. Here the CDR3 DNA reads TGTGCCAGCAGTTGGATTACCGGGACTGGTAATGAGCAGTTCTTC.

The chain's CDR3 is CASSAATSRDRGTYNEQFF. CDR3 DNA sequence: TGTGCCAGCAGCGCCGCCACGTCCCGGGACAGAGGAACCTACAATGAGCAGTTCTTC. This sequence joins TRBV9 and TRBJ2-1; 7 bases line up with TRBD1. The V and J ends lost 3 bases and 2 bases, in that order; junction bases with no gene match: 17. Looked up from germline, CDR1 is SGDLS and CDR2 is YYNGEE. This CDR3 contains 19 residues.

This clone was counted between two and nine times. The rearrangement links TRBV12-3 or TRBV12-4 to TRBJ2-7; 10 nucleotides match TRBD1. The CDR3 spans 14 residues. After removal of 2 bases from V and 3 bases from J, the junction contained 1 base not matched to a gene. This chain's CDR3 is CASSLRDRGYEQYF. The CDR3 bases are TGTGCCAGCAGTTTAAGGGACAGGGGCTACGAGCAGTACTTC.

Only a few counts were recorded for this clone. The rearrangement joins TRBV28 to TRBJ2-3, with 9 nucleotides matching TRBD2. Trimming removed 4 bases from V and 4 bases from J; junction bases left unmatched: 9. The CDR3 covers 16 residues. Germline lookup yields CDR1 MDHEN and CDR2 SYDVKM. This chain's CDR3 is CASSSISGSGADTQYF. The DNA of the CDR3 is TGTGCCAGCAGTTCGATTAGCGGGAGTGGGGCAGATACGCAGTATTTT.

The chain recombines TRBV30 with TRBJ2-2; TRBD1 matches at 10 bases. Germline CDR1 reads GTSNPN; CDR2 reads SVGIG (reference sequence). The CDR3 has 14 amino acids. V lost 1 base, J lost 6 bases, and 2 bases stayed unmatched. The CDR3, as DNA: TGTGCCTGGAGTGCAGGACAGGGGGCCGGGGAGCTGTTTTTT. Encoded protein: CAWSAGQGAGELFF. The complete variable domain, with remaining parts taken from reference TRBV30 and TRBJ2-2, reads SQTIHQWPATLVQPVGSPLSLECTVEGTSNPNLYWYRQAAGRGLQLLFYSVGIGQISSEVPQNLSASRPQDRQFILSSKKLLLSDSGFYLCAWSAGQGAGELFFGEGSRLTVL.

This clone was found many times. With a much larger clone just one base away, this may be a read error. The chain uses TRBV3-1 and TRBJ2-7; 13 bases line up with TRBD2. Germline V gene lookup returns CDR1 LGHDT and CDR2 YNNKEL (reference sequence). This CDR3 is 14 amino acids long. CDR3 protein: CAGSLWTSGSEQYF. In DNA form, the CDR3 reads TGTGCCGGCAGCCTCTGGACTAGCGGGAGCGAGCAGTACTTC.

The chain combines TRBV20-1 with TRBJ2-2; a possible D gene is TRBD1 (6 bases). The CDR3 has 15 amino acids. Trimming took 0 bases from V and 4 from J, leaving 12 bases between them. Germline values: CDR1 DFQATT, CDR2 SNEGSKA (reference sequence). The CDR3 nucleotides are TGCAGTGCTAGAGATTTGTACAGGGCCACCGGGGAGCTGTTTTTT. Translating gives CSARDLYRATGELFF.

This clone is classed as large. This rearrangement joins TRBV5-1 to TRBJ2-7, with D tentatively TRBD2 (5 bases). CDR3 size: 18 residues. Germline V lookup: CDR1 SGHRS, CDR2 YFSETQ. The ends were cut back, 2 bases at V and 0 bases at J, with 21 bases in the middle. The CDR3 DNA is TGCGCCAGCAGCTTACGAACGCCAGCGGCAGCCGACTCCTACGAGCAGTACTTC. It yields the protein CASSLRTPAAADSYEQYF.

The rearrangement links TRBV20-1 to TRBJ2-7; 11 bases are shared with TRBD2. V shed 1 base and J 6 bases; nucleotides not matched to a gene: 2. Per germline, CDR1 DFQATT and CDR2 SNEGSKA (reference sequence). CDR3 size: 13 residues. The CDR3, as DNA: TGCAGTGCTAGAGTAGCGGGAGGGTCCGAGCAGTACTTC. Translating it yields CSARVAGGSEQYF.

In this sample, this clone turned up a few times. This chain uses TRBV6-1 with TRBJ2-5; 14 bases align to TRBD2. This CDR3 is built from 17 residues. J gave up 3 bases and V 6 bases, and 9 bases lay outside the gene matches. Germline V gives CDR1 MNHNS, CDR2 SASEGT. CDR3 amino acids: CASRRLAGGPGKETQYF. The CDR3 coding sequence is TGTGCCAGCAGAAGACTAGCGGGAGGGCCGGGGAAAGAGACCCAGTACTTC.

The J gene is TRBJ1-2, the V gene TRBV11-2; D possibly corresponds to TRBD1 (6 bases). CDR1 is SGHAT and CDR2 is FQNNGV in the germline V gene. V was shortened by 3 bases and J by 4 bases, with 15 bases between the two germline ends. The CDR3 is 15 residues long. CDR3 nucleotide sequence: TGTGCCAGCAGCTTGGACAGCGCTCCAGCCTATGGCTACACCTTC. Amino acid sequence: CASSLDSAPAYGYTF.

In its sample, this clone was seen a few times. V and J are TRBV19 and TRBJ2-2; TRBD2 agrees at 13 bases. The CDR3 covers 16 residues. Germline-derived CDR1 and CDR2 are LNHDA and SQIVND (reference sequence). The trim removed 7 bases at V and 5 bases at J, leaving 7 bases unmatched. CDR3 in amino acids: CASMWTSGGLTGELFF. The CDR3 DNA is TGTGCCAGTATGTGGACTAGCGGGGGATTAACCGGGGAGCTGTTTTTT.

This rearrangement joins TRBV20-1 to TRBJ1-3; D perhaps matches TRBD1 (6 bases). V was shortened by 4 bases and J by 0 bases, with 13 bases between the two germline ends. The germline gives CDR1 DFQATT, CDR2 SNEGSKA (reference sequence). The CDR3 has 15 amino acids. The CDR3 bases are TGCAGTGCTAAGATGACAGGCTTCTCTGGAAACACCATATATTTT. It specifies CSAKMTGFSGNTIYF.

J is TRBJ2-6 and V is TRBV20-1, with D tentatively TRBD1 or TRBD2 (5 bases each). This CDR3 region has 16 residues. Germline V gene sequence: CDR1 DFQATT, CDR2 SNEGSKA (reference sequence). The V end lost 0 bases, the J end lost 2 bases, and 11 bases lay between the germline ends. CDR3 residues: CSARERGVPGANVLTF. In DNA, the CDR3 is TGCAGTGCTAGAGAGAGAGGGGTACCTGGGGCCAACGTCCTGACTTTC.

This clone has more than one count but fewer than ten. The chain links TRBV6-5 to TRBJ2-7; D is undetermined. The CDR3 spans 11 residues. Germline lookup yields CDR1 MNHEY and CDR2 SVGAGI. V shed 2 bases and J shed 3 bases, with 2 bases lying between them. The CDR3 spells CASSYIYEQYF. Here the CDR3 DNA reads TGTGCCAGCAGTTACATCTACGAGCAGTACTTC.

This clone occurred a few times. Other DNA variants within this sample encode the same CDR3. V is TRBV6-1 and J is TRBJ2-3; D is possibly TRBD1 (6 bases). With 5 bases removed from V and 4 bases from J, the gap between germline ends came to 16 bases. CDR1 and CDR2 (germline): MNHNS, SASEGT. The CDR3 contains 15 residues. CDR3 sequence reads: CASSQTGLGADTQYF. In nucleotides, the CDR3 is TGTGCCAGCAGTCAAACAGGGCTAGGCGCAGATACGCAGTATTTT.

This CDR3 is CASRPTFDGGYGYTF. The CDR3 region has the DNA TGTGCCAGTAGGCCAACTTTTGATGGGGGGTATGGCTACACCTTC. The chain is built from TRBV19 and TRBJ1-2; tentative D call: TRBD1 (5 bases). Germline assignment: CDR1 LNHDA and CDR2 SQIVND (reference sequence). The V and J ends lost 6 bases and 5 bases respectively, with 19 bases between them. The CDR3 sequence is 15 residues long.

CDR3 in DNA: TGTGCCAGCGACCCGGGACAGGGGGCAGATACGCAGTATTTT. Its translation is CASDPGQGADTQYF. The chain joins TRBV2 to TRBJ2-3; 11 bases line up with TRBD1. CDR1 is SNHLY and CDR2 is FYNNEI in the germline V gene. CDR3 length: 14 residues. V was clipped by 8 bases and J by 4 bases; unmatched bases: 5.

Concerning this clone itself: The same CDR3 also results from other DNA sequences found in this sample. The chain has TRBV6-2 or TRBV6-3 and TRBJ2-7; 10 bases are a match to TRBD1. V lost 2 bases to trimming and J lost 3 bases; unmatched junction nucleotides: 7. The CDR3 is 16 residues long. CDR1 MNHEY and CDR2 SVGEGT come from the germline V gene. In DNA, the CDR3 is TGTGCCAGCAGTTACGCGGTCCGGACAGGGGGCTACGAGCAGTACTTC. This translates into CASSYAVRTGGYEQYF.

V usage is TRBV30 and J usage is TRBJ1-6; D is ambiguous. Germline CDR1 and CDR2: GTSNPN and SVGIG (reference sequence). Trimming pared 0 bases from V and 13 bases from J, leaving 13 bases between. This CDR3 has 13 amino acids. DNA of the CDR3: TGTGCCTGGAGTGTAAGACAAGAAGCGCCCCTCCACTTT. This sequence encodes CAWSVRQEAPLHF.

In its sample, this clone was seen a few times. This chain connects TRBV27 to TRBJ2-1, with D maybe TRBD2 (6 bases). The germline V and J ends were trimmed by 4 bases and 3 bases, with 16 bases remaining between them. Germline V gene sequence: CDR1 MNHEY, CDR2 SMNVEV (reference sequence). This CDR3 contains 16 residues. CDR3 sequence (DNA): TGTGCCAGCAGTTCGTTAAGGGGCGGGATCTACAATGAGCAGTTCTTC. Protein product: CASSSLRGGIYNEQFF.

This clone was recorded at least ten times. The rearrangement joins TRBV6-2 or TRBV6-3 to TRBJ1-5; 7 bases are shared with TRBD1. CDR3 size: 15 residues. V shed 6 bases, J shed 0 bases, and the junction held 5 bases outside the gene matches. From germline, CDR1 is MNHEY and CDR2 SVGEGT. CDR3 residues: CASRGQSYSNQPQHF. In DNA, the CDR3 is TGTGCCAGCAGGGGACAGTCGTATAGCAATCAGCCCCAGCATTTT.

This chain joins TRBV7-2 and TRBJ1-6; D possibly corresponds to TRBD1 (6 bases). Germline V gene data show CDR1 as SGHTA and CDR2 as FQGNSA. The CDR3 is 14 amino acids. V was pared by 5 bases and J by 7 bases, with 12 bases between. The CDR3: CASSPAGANSPLHF. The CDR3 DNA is TGTGCCAGCAGCCCCGCGGGGGCAAATTCACCCCTCCACTTT.

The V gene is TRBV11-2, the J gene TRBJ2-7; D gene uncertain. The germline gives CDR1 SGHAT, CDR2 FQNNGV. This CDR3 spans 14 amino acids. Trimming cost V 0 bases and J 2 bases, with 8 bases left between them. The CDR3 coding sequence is TGTGCCAGCAGCTTAGATCTTAGGGCCTACGAGCAGTACTTC. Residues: CASSLDLRAYEQYF.

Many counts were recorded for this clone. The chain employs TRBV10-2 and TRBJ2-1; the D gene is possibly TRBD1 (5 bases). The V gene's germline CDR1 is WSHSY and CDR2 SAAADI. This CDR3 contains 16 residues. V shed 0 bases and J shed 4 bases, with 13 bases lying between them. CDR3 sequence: CASSESIGQGYNEQFF. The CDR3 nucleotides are TGCGCCAGCAGTGAGTCGATAGGGCAGGGATACAATGAGCAGTTCTTC.

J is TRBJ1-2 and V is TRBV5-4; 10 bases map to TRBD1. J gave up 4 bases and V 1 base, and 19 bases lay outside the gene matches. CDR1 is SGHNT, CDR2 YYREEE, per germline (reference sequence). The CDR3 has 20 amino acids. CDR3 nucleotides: TGTGCCAGCAGCTTGTTTCGCGACAGGGGGCTCGCGGCTGTTGGCTATGGCTACACCTTC. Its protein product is CASSLFRDRGLAAVGYGYTF.